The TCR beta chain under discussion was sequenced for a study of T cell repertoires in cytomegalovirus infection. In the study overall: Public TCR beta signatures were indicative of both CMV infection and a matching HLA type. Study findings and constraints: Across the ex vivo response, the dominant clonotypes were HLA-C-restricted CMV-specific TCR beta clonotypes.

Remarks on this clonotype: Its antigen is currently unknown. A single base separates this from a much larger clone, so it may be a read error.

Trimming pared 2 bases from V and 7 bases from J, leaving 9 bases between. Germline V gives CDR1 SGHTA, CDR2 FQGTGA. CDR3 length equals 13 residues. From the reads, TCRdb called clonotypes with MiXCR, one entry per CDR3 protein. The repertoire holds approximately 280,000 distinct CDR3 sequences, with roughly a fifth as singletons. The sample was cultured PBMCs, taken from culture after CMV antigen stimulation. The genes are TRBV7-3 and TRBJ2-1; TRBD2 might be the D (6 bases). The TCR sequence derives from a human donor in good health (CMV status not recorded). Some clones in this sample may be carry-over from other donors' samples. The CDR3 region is CASSLAGRNEQFF. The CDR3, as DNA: TGTGCCAGCAGCTTAGCAGGGAGGAATGAGCAGTTCTTC.